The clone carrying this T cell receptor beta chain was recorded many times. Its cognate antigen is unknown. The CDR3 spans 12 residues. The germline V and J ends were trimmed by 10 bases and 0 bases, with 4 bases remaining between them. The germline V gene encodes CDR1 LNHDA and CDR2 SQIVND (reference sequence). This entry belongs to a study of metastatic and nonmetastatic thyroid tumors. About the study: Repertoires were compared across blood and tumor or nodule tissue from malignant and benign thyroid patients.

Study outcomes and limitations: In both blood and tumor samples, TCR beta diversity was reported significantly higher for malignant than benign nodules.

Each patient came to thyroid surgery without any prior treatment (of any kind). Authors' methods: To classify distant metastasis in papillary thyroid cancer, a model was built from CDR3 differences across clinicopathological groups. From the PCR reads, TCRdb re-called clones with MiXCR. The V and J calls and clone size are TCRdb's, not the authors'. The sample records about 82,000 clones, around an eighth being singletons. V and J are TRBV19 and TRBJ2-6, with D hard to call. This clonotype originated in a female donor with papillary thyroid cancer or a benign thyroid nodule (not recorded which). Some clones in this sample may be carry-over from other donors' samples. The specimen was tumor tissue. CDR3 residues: CATNSGANVLTF. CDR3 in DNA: TGTGCCACTAACTCTGGGGCCAACGTCCTGACTTTC.